This TCR beta chain emerged from a study of CD8+ T cells in alopecia areata. In the study overall: Treated patients were given oral tofacitinib, which was dosed at 5 to 10 mg twice daily. Study-level findings and limits: Sharing of TCRs across patients appeared less clear than in mice, possibly for HLA-related reasons.

This clone was found once. Its matching antigen is unknown. Sorting from PBMCs produced CD4+ and CD8+ T cells. Extracted from the samples, RNA was reverse transcribed into cDNA to serve as the sequencing template. Only in-frame clones appear in the TCRdb table, and some are missing; sequencing was by immunoSEQ multiplex PCR. The sample has 150,000 or so clones, about 66% seen once. This CDR3 contains 14 residues. Looked up from germline, CDR1 is MNHEY and CDR2 is SVGAGI. V lost 7 bases, J lost 6 bases, and 15 bases lay in between. The source material was CD8+ T cells sorted from blood, sampled at week 0. The sequence was obtained from a human donor with alopecia areata. This chain joins TRBV6-5 and TRBJ1-4; D may be TRBD1 (5 bases). The CDR3 loop reads CASTTTWGDEKLFF. Written as DNA, the CDR3 is TGTGCCAGCACGACGACTTGGGGGGATGAAAAACTGTTTTTT.